The source of this TCR beta chain is a study of blood T cell repertoires in COVID-19. The wider study: The samples span acute and convalescent COVID-19 from the United States, Italy and Spain. The cDNA or gDNA used as material had been derived from T cells, B-cell-depleted T cells, or PBMCs.

A Seattle source enrolled patients during active infection and followed them longitudinally. As processed by the authors: Amplification of reference gene primers was used by the study to estimate nucleated cell counts. Generated by immunoSEQ multiplex PCR, the TCRdb table keeps only in-frame clones and is missing some. That table is the source of V, J and clone size, and D and trimming were worked out from the DNA. The top ten hold 9.9% of the sample, which has 300,000 to 400,000 clones, roughly 87% seen once. The CDR3 has 16 amino acids. The V gene's germline CDR1 is LNHDA and CDR2 SQIVND (reference sequence). V dropped 5 bases and J dropped 3; count of bases not matched to a gene: 11. This clone was counted a single time.

This TCR was sampled from a man aged 30 to 45 with COVID-19, enrolled during active disease. The sample taken for sequencing was peripheral blood. The genes are TRBV19 and TRBJ1-2; 8 nucleotides align to TRBD1. The CDR3 loop reads CASSPGQGYYHYGYTF. The CDR3 nucleotides are TGTGCCAGTAGTCCCGGACAGGGCTATTACCACTATGGCTACACCTTC.